This is a list of T cell receptor beta chains from one sample in a study of shared T cell receptors in the human thymus. Repertoires were generated with immunoSEQ multiplex PCR, while TCRdb's copy carries only in-frame clones and drops some. Here the sample spans 450,000 to 650,000 clones, around 82% being singletons. These data also featured in a second study, about human thymus T cells.

Specimen: thymocytes. The receptors were sampled from a boy in the first two years of life with a congenital heart defect. Each CDR3 is given with its conserved first and last residue. The D gene is left open where the match is weak. Clone size is given for some rows only: seen once, a few or many times, or a class if the clone is expanded.

cdr3_nt	cdr3_aa	d_call	clone_size	j_call	v_call
TGTGCCAGCAGCTGGGAACAGGTCAAAGATCGCTACAATGAGCAGTTCTTC	CASSWEQVKDRYNEQFF	.	once	TRBJ2-1	TRBV7-9
TGTGCCAGCGCCGGGCTAGCGGGAGGGGGTCACGAGCAGTACTTC	CASAGLAGGGHEQYF	TRBD2	.	TRBJ2-7	TRBV11-3
TGCGCCAGCAGTGTTGGGACAGGGGTGGCTGAAGCTTTCTTT	CASSVGTGVAEAFF	TRBD1	.	TRBJ1-1	TRBV10-1
TGTGCCAGCAGCTTAGCGGACAGGGTCGGCGAGCAGTACTTC	CASSLADRVGEQYF	TRBD1	.	TRBJ2-7	TRBV7-8
TGCGCCAGCAGCCATACCGGGACAGGGGCGGCAGATACGCAGTATTTT	CASSHTGTGAADTQYF	TRBD1	.	TRBJ2-3	TRBV4-1
TGTGCCAGCAGTTTGGACTGGGCCCAAGAGACCCAGTACTTC	CASSLDWAQETQYF	.	.	TRBJ2-5	TRBV6-5
TGTGCCAGCGCGGGAACCAGCGGGAGGGCTGACAATGAGCAGTTCTTC	CASAGTSGRADNEQFF	TRBD2	few	TRBJ2-1	TRBV27
TGCGCCAGCAGCGTCGCGAAGCAGGGTGCGGACACTGAAGCTTTCTTT	CASSVAKQGADTEAFF	.	.	TRBJ1-1	TRBV5-1
TGTGCCAGCAGGCTGAACCCCGGGGACTGCGAGCAGTACTTC	CASRLNPGDCEQYF	.	.	TRBJ2-7	TRBV5-4
TGTGCCAGCAGCAAAGACAGGGGGCTCAGAAACACCATATATTTT	CASSKDRGLRNTIYF	TRBD1	.	TRBJ1-3	TRBV11-2
TGTGCCAGTAGTACTGACTGGGCTAGCGGGAGTGGAGATACGCAGTATTTT	CASSTDWASGSGDTQYF	TRBD2	.	TRBJ2-3	TRBV19
TGTGCCAGCAGTGAGGGACACAGGGGTGGCAATCAGCCCCAGCATTTT	CASSEGHRGGNQPQHF	TRBD1	few	TRBJ1-5	TRBV6-1
TGTGCCAGCAGCCAAGATCGCTACCGGGATAGCAATCAGCCCCAGCATTTT	CASSQDRYRDSNQPQHF	.	once	TRBJ1-5	TRBV14
TGTGCCAGCAAGGGCGGGAGGGCAACCTACGAGCAGTACTTC	CASKGGRATYEQYF	TRBD2	.	TRBJ2-7	TRBV6-5
TGCGCCAGCAGCTCCCTCGGGACACCCTACGAGCAGTACTTC	CASSSLGTPYEQYF	.	.	TRBJ2-7	TRBV5-1
TGTGCCAGCAGTTACGGGACCGTGGGGGCCCAGTTCTTC	CASSYGTVGAQFF	.	.	TRBJ2-1	TRBV6-5
TGTGCCACCAGCAGAGATTGGGCTTTAGCGGGACGCACAGATACGCAGTATTTT	CATSRDWALAGRTDTQYF	TRBD2	few	TRBJ2-3	TRBV15
TGCGCCAGCAGCCAAGATGAGACCCGGGAGTTGTGGAATGAGCAGTTCTTC	CASSQDETRELWNEQFF	.	.	TRBJ2-1	TRBV4-3
TGTGCCAGCAGCCCTCGTGGGCGGGTAACCGGGGAGCTGTTTTTT	CASSPRGRVTGELFF	.	.	TRBJ2-2	TRBV27
TGTGCCAGCAGCGGACCAATCAGGGAAAACTATGGCTACACCTTC	CASSGPIRENYGYTF	.	.	TRBJ1-2	TRBV9
TGCGCCAGCAGCCCAGGGGCCAGCCGAGAGACCCAGTACTTC	CASSPGASRETQYF	.	.	TRBJ2-5	TRBV5-1
TGTGCCAGCAGCTCGGAGCCCGGGAGAGATACGCAGTATTTT	CASSSEPGRDTQYF	.	few	TRBJ2-3	TRBV7-2
TGTGCCAGCTTCCCTGGCGGGAAGCACGTACCCCCGAACACCGGGGAGCTGTTTTTT	CASFPGGKHVPPNTGELFF	.	.	TRBJ2-2	TRBV27
TGCGCCAGCAAGGACAGGACGAACTATGGCTACACCTTC	CASKDRTNYGYTF	TRBD1	.	TRBJ1-2	TRBV5-1
TGTGCCATCAGCCCAGACAGGACGAACACCGGGGAGCTGTTTTTT	CAISPDRTNTGELFF	.	.	TRBJ2-2	TRBV10-3
TGTGCCAGCAGCTTCGGGGACAGGGGGCTTAATGAGCAGTTCTTC	CASSFGDRGLNEQFF	TRBD1	.	TRBJ2-1	TRBV6-5
TGTGCCAGCAGTCGAGGGGGATGGGGCTCCTACGAGCAGTACTTC	CASSRGGWGSYEQYF	.	few	TRBJ2-7	TRBV28
TGTGCCAGCAGTGTTAGCGGGCTTACCATCGGTGAAGAGACCCAGTACTTC	CASSVSGLTIGEETQYF	TRBD2	.	TRBJ2-5	TRBV6-1
TGCAGCGTTGGGTCACTACGGACAGGGTCTCAAGAGACCCAGTACTTC	CSVGSLRTGSQETQYF	TRBD1	.	TRBJ2-5	TRBV29-1
TGCGCCAGCAGCCAAGACTCGGAGGCTTGGACTAGCGGGAGGGCCTTCACAGATACGCAGTATTTT	CASSQDSEAWTSGRAFTDTQYF	TRBD2	.	TRBJ2-3	TRBV4-1
TGTGCCAGCAGCTTAGAAGGGGCCACAGGGGCGATCAATCAGCCCCAGCATTTT	CASSLEGATGAINQPQHF	TRBD1	.	TRBJ1-5	TRBV7-6
TGTGCCAGTAGTATTTTGTTCGCCGGACTGGAGGATAAAGAGACCCAGTACTTC	CASSILFAGLEDKETQYF	.	.	TRBJ2-5	TRBV19
TGTGCCAGCAGTAGGGGACTAGCGGGAGGAAATAGCTCCTACGAGCAGTACTTC	CASSRGLAGGNSSYEQYF	TRBD2	.	TRBJ2-7	TRBV27